This TCR beta chain was sequenced for a study of T cell responses to AZD1222 COVID-19 vaccine. The repertoire was sequenced with immunoSEQ multiplex PCR; TCRdb's copy has only in-frame clones and lacks some. This sample has tens of thousands of clones, with 91% found just once. Study-level points and caveats: Reportedly, nearly half the spike-specific TCRs target unmutated variant regions. The study found Spike-specific TCR breadth and depth rose after two AZD1222 doses.

The V end was cut by 3 bases, the J end by 4 bases, with 9 bases between. The CDR3 length is 13 residues. Germline V gives CDR1 LNHDA, CDR2 SQIVND (reference sequence). A remark on this clone: The antigen remains unidentified.

The chain recombines TRBV19 with TRBJ1-2; no reliable D call. The sequencing here drew on peripheral blood, taken on day 0 of MenACWY control vaccination. This receptor was taken from an adult in good health. The CDR3 nucleotides read TGTGCCAGTAGTATGGGCAGCCCCTATGGCTACACCTTC. This codes for CASSMGSPYGYTF.